What follows is one TCR beta chain and its context. This sample was taken from a study of long-term antiretroviral therapy in people with HIV. The assay used was immunoSEQ (version v3.0), run at survey level. Here immunoSEQ multiplex PCR was the method, and the copy in TCRdb shows in-frame clones only, minus some. This sample has 20,000 to 25,000 clones, with over 80% found just once. J lost 4 bases, V lost 4 bases, and 3 bases had no gene match. The germline V gene encodes CDR1 SGHRS and CDR2 YFSETQ. The CDR3 runs 13 residues. This chain uses TRBV5-1 with TRBJ1-1, with 8 bases identical to TRBD1. The sequence was collected from a woman aged 40 to 50 with HIV. The material sequenced was unsorted PBMCs, taken 1.2 years after starting antiretroviral therapy. The CDR3 loop reads CASSPTGATEAFF. Here the CDR3 DNA reads TGCGCCAGCAGCCCGACAGGGGCCACTGAAGCTTTCTTT.